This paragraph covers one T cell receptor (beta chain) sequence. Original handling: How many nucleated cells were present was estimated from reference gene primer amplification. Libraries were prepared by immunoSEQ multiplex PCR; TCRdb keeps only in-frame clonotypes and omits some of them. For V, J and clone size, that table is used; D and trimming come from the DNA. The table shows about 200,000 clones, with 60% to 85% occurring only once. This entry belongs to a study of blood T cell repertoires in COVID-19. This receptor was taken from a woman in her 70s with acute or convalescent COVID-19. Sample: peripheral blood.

The CDR3 DNA sequence: TGTGCCAGCAGCGCGCGACTGAATGAAAAACTGTTTTTT. Its translation: CASSARLNEKLFF. V gene TRBV5-5 combines with J gene TRBJ1-4; no reliable D call. Germline CDR1 reads SGHKS; CDR2 reads YYEKEE (reference sequence). The CDR3 contains 13 residues. Trimming took 4 bases from V and 5 from J, leaving 9 bases between them.